Below are 18 T cell receptor beta chains sequenced from a single sample in a study of T cells in narcolepsy listed by TCRdb under 2018. The method was the immunoSEQ multiplex PCR assay. The clones in this table, taken by TCRdb from immuneACCESS, are in-frame only. Not every clone is retained; where verified, under half of the shortfall comes from an unresolved V gene, and the cause of the rest is unknown. For this sample the table gives about 17,000 clones, of which over 75% were detected only once. The biggest ten clones account for 0.7% to 0.85% of the sample. Sequencing input: memory (CD45RA-) CD4+ T cells from blood. Taken with the paper, the label for cell subset or site translates to: memory T cells sorted ex vivo from peripheral blood. The receptors come from a human donor in good health.

The chain recombines TRBV4-3 with TRBJ2-7; 10 nucleotides match TRBD2. Unmatched junction bases numbered 10, after V lost 0 bases and J lost 2 bases. The CDR3 covers 18 residues. The germline V gene encodes CDR1 LGHNA and CDR2 YSLEER. The CDR3 is CASSQEESTSGTAYEQYF. CDR3 in DNA: TGCGCCAGCAGCCAAGAAGAGAGTACTAGCGGGACAGCCTACGAGCAGTACTTC.

The V call is TRBV29-1, the J call TRBJ2-1, with D possibly being TRBD2 (6 bases). V shed 7 bases and J shed 9 bases, with 19 bases lying between them. CDR1 is SQVTM, CDR2 ANQGSEA, per germline. CDR3 size: 13 residues. CDR3 sequence: CSALALLDREQFF. CDR3 sequence (DNA): TGCAGCGCGCTAGCGCTGTTGGATCGTGAGCAGTTCTTC.

The chain joins TRBV4-2 to TRBJ1-1; D gene ambiguous. Trimming removed 3 bases at V and 0 bases at J, with 5 bases between. CDR3 length equals 13 residues. The germline CDR1 and CDR2 sequences are LGHNA and YNFKEQ. The CDR3, as DNA: TGTGCCAGCAGCCATTACATGAACACTGAAGCTTTCTTT. It yields the protein CASSHYMNTEAFF.

Only one count was recorded for this clone. V and J are TRBV18 and TRBJ1-3; 7 bases fit TRBD1. Germline CDR1 KGHSH, CDR2 LQKENI. Germline trimming cut 5 bases from V and 1 base from J; bases unmatched to any gene: 8. CDR3 length: 16 residues. The CDR3 spells CASSAQGGFSGNTIYF. As DNA, the CDR3 is TGTGCCAGCTCAGCGCAAGGGGGCTTTTCTGGAAACACCATATATTTT.

This rearrangement joins TRBV6-6 to TRBJ2-7, with 10 positions matching TRBD2. CDR3 length equals 14 residues. Germline lookup yields CDR1 MNHNY and CDR2 SVGAGI (reference sequence). Germline trimming cut 8 bases from V and 6 bases from J; bases unmatched to any gene: 10. The CDR3 spells CASARSGRATEQYF. CDR3 in DNA: TGTGCCAGCGCCCGGAGCGGGAGGGCAACCGAGCAGTACTTC.

V usage is TRBV2 and J usage is TRBJ2-1, with D maybe TRBD2 (7 bases). The V gene's germline CDR1 is SNHLY and CDR2 FYNNEI. The CDR3 loop spans 13 amino acids. The V end was cut by 5 bases, the J end by 12 bases, with 17 bases between. In nucleotides, the CDR3 is TGTGCCAGCAGTCTGGGGGGGGGCGTCGGGCAGTTCTTC. Amino acid sequence: CASSLGGGVGQFF.

The chain carries TRBV13 and TRBJ1-2; D ambiguous. The germline CDR1 and CDR2 sequences are PRHDT and FYEKMQ (reference sequence). Between the trimmed V and J ends, which lost 5 bases and 8 bases, there was a span of 15 bases. The CDR3 length is 13 residues. The CDR3 protein is CASSLNDWRGYTF. CDR3 nucleotide sequence: TGTGCCAGCAGCCTTAATGATTGGCGAGGCTACACCTTC. Based on the CDR3 plus reference TRBV13 and TRBJ1-2, the full variable domain is AAGVIQSPRHLIKEKRETATLKCYPIPRHDTVYWYQQGPGQDPQFLISFYEKMQSDKGSIPDRFSAQQFSDYHSELNMSSLELGDSALYFCASSLNDWRGYTFGSGTRLTVV.

CDR3 coding DNA: TGTGCCAGCTCCTTACTCTCCTACGAGCAGTACTTC. Its protein product is CASSLLSYEQYF. The rearrangement joins TRBV18 to TRBJ2-7; D gene unclear. The CDR3 is made up of 12 amino acids. V was shortened by 6 bases and J by 0 bases, with 6 bases between the two germline ends. Per the germline V gene, CDR1 is KGHSH and CDR2 is LQKENI. Drawing the rest from reference TRBV18 and TRBJ2-7, the complete variable domain is NAGVMQNPRHLVRRRGQEARLRCSPMKGHSHVYWYRQLPEEGLKFMVYLQKENIIDESGMPKERFSAEFPKEGPSILRIQQVVRGDSAAYFCASSLLSYEQYFGPGTRLTVT.

The rearrangement joins TRBV18 to TRBJ2-7; D may be TRBD1 (7 bases). Looked up from germline, CDR1 is KGHSH and CDR2 is LQKENI. Trimming removed 1 base at V and 2 bases at J, with 12 bases between. The CDR3 is made up of 15 amino acids. This CDR3 is CASSPRAGQPYEQYF. The CDR3 nucleotides read TGTGCCAGCTCACCACGCGCGGGACAGCCCTACGAGCAGTACTTC.

A single count supports this clone. This sequence joins TRBV30 and TRBJ1-1; D uncertain. CDR3 length: 13 amino acids. Trimming removed 0 bases from V and 2 bases from J, with 7 bases in between. From germline, CDR1 is GTSNPN and CDR2 SVGIG (reference sequence). DNA for the CDR3: TGTGCCTGGAGTGTACGGTTTAACACTGAAGCTTTCTTT. Encoded protein: CAWSVRFNTEAFF.

The chain links TRBV6-1 to TRBJ1-2; 10 nucleotides match TRBD1. Losses at the gene ends were 5 bases for V and 6 bases for J; bases not matched to a gene: 9. This CDR3 has 15 amino acids. Germline values: CDR1 MNHNS, CDR2 SASEGT. The CDR3 region has the DNA TGTGCCAGCAGTAACCGGGACAGGGGTGTAGATGGCTACACCTTC. Translating it yields CASSNRDRGVDGYTF.

This rearrangement joins TRBV30 to TRBJ1-5; a possible D gene is TRBD1 (6 bases). CDR1 is GTSNPN and CDR2 is SVGIG in the germline V gene (reference sequence). Trimming stripped 1 base from V and 2 bases from J, with 9 bases between. The CDR3 is 14 amino acids. The CDR3 region has the DNA TGTGCCTGGAGTGCAGGGGTAGGCAATCAGCCCCAGCATTTT. Translating it yields CAWSAGVGNQPQHF.

The chain uses TRBV5-6 and TRBJ1-3, with 8 bases matching TRBD1. CDR3 length equals 16 residues. CDR1 is SGHDT, CDR2 YYEEEE, per germline. Trimming removed 4 bases from V and 2 bases from J; junction bases left unmatched: 8. Here the CDR3 DNA reads TGTGCCAGCAGCCCTGACACAGGGGGAACTGGAAACACCATATATTTT. Amino acid sequence: CASSPDTGGTGNTIYF. Full variable domain (rest looked up from reference TRBV5-6 and TRBJ1-3): DAGVTQSPTHLIKTRGQQVTLRCSPKSGHDTVSWYQQALGQGPQFIFQYYEEEERQRGNFPDRFSGHQFPNYSSELNVNALLLGDSALYLCASSPDTGGTGNTIYFGEGSWLTVV.

This chain links TRBV11-3 with TRBJ1-3; no clear D. Per germline, CDR1 SGHNT and CDR2 YENEEA. The CDR3 has 13 amino acids. V was cut by 5 bases and J by 5 bases, with 10 bases left in between. CDR3: CASSQQWRNTIYF. The CDR3 bases are TGTGCCAGCAGCCAGCAGTGGAGAAACACCATATATTTT.

The chain links TRBV12-5 to TRBJ2-2; TRBD1 agrees at 10 bases. The CDR3 has 17 amino acids. Germline CDR1 is LGHNT and CDR2 is FRNRAP. Losses at the gene ends were 7 bases for V and 3 bases for J; bases not matched to a gene: 11. This chain's CDR3 is CASERDRGVLYTGELFF. CDR3 in DNA: TGTGCTAGTGAGCGGGACAGGGGAGTTCTTTACACCGGGGAGCTGTTTTTT.

The V and J genes are TRBV5-1 and TRBJ2-5, with D tentatively TRBD1 or TRBD2 (6 bases each). Germline V gives CDR1 SGHRS, CDR2 YFSETQ. CDR3 length: 15 amino acids. V lost 1 base, J lost 2 bases, and 12 bases lay in between. The CDR3 coding sequence is TGCGCCAGCAGCTTGCTAGGGGGACTTCAAGAGACCCAGTACTTC. Its protein product is CASSLLGGLQETQYF.

With regard to this clone: An end of the junction does not agree with germline; a read error may underlie this. J is TRBJ1-3 and V is TRBV30; the D is unclear. The CDR3 runs to 15 residues. Germline CDR1 is GTSNPN and CDR2 is SVGIG (reference sequence). The chain's CDR3 is CARSVRRISGNTIYF. The DNA of the CDR3 is TGTGCCCGGAGTGTACGACGGATATCTGGAAACACCATATATTTT.

This rearrangement joins TRBV29-1 to TRBJ1-4; TRBD1 agrees at 8 bases. The V gene end was trimmed by 4 bases and the J gene end by 3 bases; junction bases not matched to a gene: 10. CDR3 length: 16 amino acids. Germline assignment: CDR1 SQVTM and CDR2 ANQGSEA. CDR3 bases: TGCAGCGTTGTTCTACAGGGGGTGGACGCTAATGAAAAACTGTTTTTT. It codes for CSVVLQGVDANEKLFF.